A single sample gave rise to the 4 T cell receptor beta chains below, sequenced in a study of T cells in women clearing cervical HPV infection. TCRdb keeps only in-frame clones here, not all; method: immunoSEQ multiplex PCR. This sample carries 31,000 or so clones, with 3.5% to 4.5% going to the ten biggest clones. The sequencing input was blood buffy coat. The source of these receptors is a woman aged 18 to 75 with a cervical HPV16 infection that either progressed to CIN3+ or cleared (not recorded which).

As concerns this clone: Read data end 3 residues before the CDR3 end; the end is taken from the germline J gene. V is TRBV18 and J is TRBJ1-1; 9 nucleotides align to TRBD1. The CDR3 is made up of 16 amino acids. CDR1 is KGHSH and CDR2 is LQKENI in the germline V gene. CDR3 bases read: TGTGCCAGCTCACCCGACCGGGACAGGGAGTCCGACGAG. Protein: CASSPDRDRESDE. The entire CDR3 is CASSPDRDRESDEAFF.

About this clone: The DNA ends 3 residues before the CDR3 does, and the rest of the CDR3 is filled in from the germline J gene. The chain combines TRBV7-9 with TRBJ2-3; no definite D call. Trimming stripped 7 bases from V and 4 bases from J, with 18 bases between. The CDR3 extends over 15 amino acids. Germline lookup yields CDR1 SEHNR and CDR2 FQNEAQ (reference sequence). The CDR3 bases that were read are TGTGCCAGCACTCCCTGGAATTGGGCCGCAGATACG. This translates into CASTPWNWAADT. The CDR3 reads in full as CASTPWNWAADTQYF.

Notes on this clone: The sequenced fragment ends 3 residues before the CDR3 boundary, so the rest is inferred from the germline J gene. V is TRBV30 and J is TRBJ1-2, with D perhaps TRBD1 (6 bases). The V and J ends lost 3 bases and 6 bases respectively, with 14 bases between them. CDR1 and CDR2 from the germline V gene are GTSNPN and SVGIG (reference sequence). This CDR3 contains 13 residues. The DNA read from the CDR3 is TGTGCCTGGAGACTAGGGGGGGCGCATGGC. It yields the protein CAWRLGGAHG. In full, the CDR3 reads CAWRLGGAHGYTF.

Comments on this clone: Read coverage stops 3 residues before the CDR3 terminus; the germline J gene supplies the remainder. This rearrangement joins TRBV5-1 to TRBJ2-1, with TRBD2 matching over 12 bases. Trimming cost V 4 bases and J 0 bases; bases outside gene matches: 11. The CDR3 loop spans 19 amino acids. The germline V gene has CDR1 SGHRS and CDR2 YFSETQ. The CDR3 sequence: CASSLRTSGITGSYNEQFF. CDR3 DNA (partial): TGCGCCAGCAGCCTGAGGACTAGCGGGATTACCGGCTCCTACAATGAG.